Detailed here is one T cell receptor (beta chain). This specimen belongs to a study of blood T cell repertoires in COVID-19. The CDR3 length is 15 residues. Germline lookup yields CDR1 LNHDA and CDR2 SQIVND (reference sequence). The trim removed 4 bases at V and 0 bases at J, leaving 6 bases unmatched. As handled by the study authors: Reference gene primer amplification gave estimated nucleated cell counts. The protocol was immunoSEQ multiplex PCR, while the TCRdb copy is restricted to in-frame clones and leaves out a portion. V and J calls and clone size follow that table, whereas D and trimming were derived from the DNA. The sample shows hundreds of thousands of clones, roughly four fifths of them seen only once. Those who participated ranged in age from about 18 to 89 years and resided in 24 US areas. Which cohort a participant joined came from the clinical history participants gave.

The sequenced sample consisted of PBMCs or T cells enriched from blood (not recorded which). The TCR sequence derives from a woman aged 40 to 50 who had been exposed to COVID-19. The rearrangement joins TRBV19 to TRBJ2-7; 7 bases fit TRBD1. The DNA for the CDR3 is TGTGCCAGTAGTAGTCGGGACAGAGTCTCCTACGAGCAGTACTTC. Amino acid sequence: CASSSRDRVSYEQYF.